A selection of T cell receptor beta chains follows, all from one sample in a study of blood T cells in healthy people across ages. Via MiXCR, TCRdb re-called the 5' RACE reads, giving one row per CDR3 protein. The sample consists of 1.5 million to 2 million distinct CDR3 sequences, roughly 32% of them appearing once. Specimen: blood. Receptor source: a woman younger than 45 in good health. Both conserved end residues are part of each CDR3. A D gene is named only where the DNA matches it firmly. Size is stated for part of the rows, as once, few or many counts, or as a class when the clone is expanded.

j_call clone_size v_call d_call cdr3_nt cdr3_aa
TRBJ2-1 - TRBV5-1 TRBD1 TGCGCCAGCAGCACCCTAACAGGGGGATTGGATGAGCAGTTCTTC CASSTLTGGLDEQFF
TRBJ2-1 - TRBV30 TRBD2 TGTGCCTGGAGCCACGGACTAGTGGCTAATGAGCAGTTCTTC CAWSHGLVANEQFF
TRBJ2-7 many TRBV6-1 TRBD1 TGTGCCAGCAGACTCGATGCGGGGGACAGGGACGAGCAGTACTTC CASRLDAGDRDEQYF
TRBJ1-5 many TRBV27 - TGTGCCAGCAGCTTAAAGGGAAATCAGCCCCAGCATTTT CASSLKGNQPQHF
TRBJ1-5 few TRBV5-5 - TGTGCCAGCAGCTTGGGCTACCTGGGTGAGCCCCAGCATTTT CASSLGYLGEPQHF
TRBJ1-2 - TRBV30 - TGTGCCTGGAGGCCCACAGACTCTAACTATGGCTACACCTTC CAWRPTDSNYGYTF
TRBJ2-7 - TRBV25-1 - TGTGCCCGTGCGAGGTCCCACCCCTCCTACGAGCAGTACTTC CARARSHPSYEQYF
TRBJ2-2 few TRBV27 TRBD1 TGTGCCAGCAGTCCCCCGACAGGGGGTCCCGGGGAGCTGTTTTTT CASSPPTGGPGELFF
TRBJ2-5 - TRBV28 - TGTGCCAGCAGTTACACCCGGGCCAGTCATTTCGAGACCCAGTACTTC CASSYTRASHFETQYF
TRBJ1-6 - TRBV30 - TGTGCCTGGAATGAGAATTCACCCCTCCACTTT CAWNENSPLHF
TRBJ1-1 - TRBV18 - TGTGCCAGCTCACCACCGATGAGGCCCGAAGCTTTCTTT CASSPPMRPEAFF
TRBJ2-5 - TRBV20-1 TRBD2 TGCAGTGCTAGAACGGGGCGGGGGTGGGCGGAGACCCAGTACTTC CSARTGRGWAETQYF
TRBJ1-2 few TRBV6-1 - TGTGCCAGCAGTGACGACACCGGACCCTATGGCTACACCTTC CASSDDTGPYGYTF
TRBJ2-7 - TRBV7-9 TRBD2 TGTGCCAGCAGCCTTATTAGCGGGAGGGCCTTGGACGAGCAGTACTTC CASSLISGRALDEQYF
TRBJ2-5 - TRBV24-1 - TGTGCCACCAGTGAGGGGGATAGGGACCAAGAGACCCAGTACTTC CATSEGDRDQETQYF
TRBJ2-1 few TRBV5-1 - TGCGCCAGCAGCTGGACAGACCCCTACAATGAGCAGTTCTTC CASSWTDPYNEQFF
TRBJ2-1 - TRBV6-5 - TGTGCCAGCAGACAGACTAGTTACAATGAGCAGTTCTTC CASRQTSYNEQFF
TRBJ2-5 few TRBV30 - TGTGCCTGGAGTAGGCAGGGTCGGAGGGAGACCCAGTACTTC CAWSRQGRRETQYF
TRBJ2-3 many TRBV12-3/TRBV12-4 TRBD2 TGTGCCAGCAGTTTCGGGGCTAGCGGGATGCAAGATACGCAGTATTTT CASSFGASGMQDTQYF
TRBJ2-3 - TRBV19 TRBD2 TGTGCCAGTAGTAATAGCGGGAGGGCCTATCGGGATACGCAGTATTTT CASSNSGRAYRDTQYF
TRBJ2-3 many TRBV9 - TGTGCCAGCAGCGTAGGTCCCAGCACAGATACGCAGTATTTT CASSVGPSTDTQYF
TRBJ2-3 few TRBV7-2 - TGTGCCAGCGCTCTTCGGGGCCTCAGGGATACGCAGTATTTT CASALRGLRDTQYF
TRBJ2-1 - TRBV5-1 - TGCGCCAGCAGCTTGGCGGCCGGTAGCGGAGAGCAGTTCTTC CASSLAAGSGEQFF
TRBJ2-7 - TRBV6-5 TRBD2 TGTGCCAGCAGTTACGTAGGTCGGACTAGCGGCCTCGGCTACGAGCAGTACTTC CASSYVGRTSGLGYEQYF
TRBJ2-5 - TRBV15 TRBD1 TGTGCCACCAGCGGGACAGGGGAGACCCAGTACTTC CATSGTGETQYF
TRBJ2-1 - TRBV5-5 - TGTGCCAGCAGCTTGTCCCTTTATGAGCAGTTCTTC CASSLSLYEQFF
TRBJ1-4 - TRBV5-1 - TGCGCCAGCAGCTTGGCGGCCTACGGGGGTTATGAAAAACTGTTTTTT CASSLAAYGGYEKLFF
TRBJ2-3 - TRBV11-2 - TGTGCCAGCAGCTTACGGATGGTCGGGGGAGATACGCAGTATTTT CASSLRMVGGDTQYF
TRBJ2-1 few TRBV7-3 TRBD2 TGTGCCAGCAGCAAAACCGGGACTAGATGGACTAGGGGTTTGACGTACAATGAGCAGTTCTTC CASSKTGTRWTRGLTYNEQFF
TRBJ2-1 - TRBV9 TRBD1 TGTGCCAGCAGCCGATGGGACAGCATACGCTCCTACAATGAGCAGTTCTTC CASSRWDSIRSYNEQFF
TRBJ1-2 - TRBV4-1 - TGCGCCAGCAGCCAAGCGGTTAAGGGGTATGGCTACACCTTC CASSQAVKGYGYTF
TRBJ2-1 - TRBV7-9 TRBD2 TGTGCCAGCAGCTTGGGCACTAGCGGGAGCAGCTCCTACAATGAGCAGTTCTTC CASSLGTSGSSSYNEQFF
TRBJ1-6 - TRBV4-1 - TGCGCCAGCAGCCAAAAGGCTGGCAGGGGAGATTCACCCCTCCACTTT CASSQKAGRGDSPLHF
TRBJ2-5 few TRBV9 - TGTGCCAGCAGCGTCGGCAGCGAGAGCCTCCAAGAGACCCAGTACTTC CASSVGSESLQETQYF
TRBJ2-7 - TRBV5-1 TRBD1 TGCGCCAGCAGCCCGGGACAGACAGGAGGCTACGAGCAGTACTTC CASSPGQTGGYEQYF
TRBJ2-1 - TRBV20-1 TRBD2 TGCAGTGCTGGAGGGGCTGGGCTAGCGGGTCATTACTCCTACAATGAGCAGTTCTTC CSAGGAGLAGHYSYNEQFF
TRBJ1-5 - TRBV30 - TGTGCCTGGAGTGCCGACAGCAATCAGCCCCAGCATTTT CAWSADSNQPQHF
TRBJ2-1 - TRBV27 - TGTGCCAGCGGCCGGAGCGGACTCTACAATGAGCAGTTCTTC CASGRSGLYNEQFF
TRBJ2-3 - TRBV7-9 TRBD2 TGTGCCAGCAGCTTCGGGGGGGACTCCACCCATACGCAGTATTTT CASSFGGDSTHTQYF
TRBJ2-3 - TRBV3-1 - TGTGCCAGCAGCCAAGTTTCAGGCGGTACAGATACGCAGTATTTT CASSQVSGGTDTQYF
TRBJ2-7 - TRBV3-1 TRBD2 TGTGCCAGCAGCCAAGGACTAGCGGGACTCTGCGAGCAGTACTTC CASSQGLAGLCEQYF